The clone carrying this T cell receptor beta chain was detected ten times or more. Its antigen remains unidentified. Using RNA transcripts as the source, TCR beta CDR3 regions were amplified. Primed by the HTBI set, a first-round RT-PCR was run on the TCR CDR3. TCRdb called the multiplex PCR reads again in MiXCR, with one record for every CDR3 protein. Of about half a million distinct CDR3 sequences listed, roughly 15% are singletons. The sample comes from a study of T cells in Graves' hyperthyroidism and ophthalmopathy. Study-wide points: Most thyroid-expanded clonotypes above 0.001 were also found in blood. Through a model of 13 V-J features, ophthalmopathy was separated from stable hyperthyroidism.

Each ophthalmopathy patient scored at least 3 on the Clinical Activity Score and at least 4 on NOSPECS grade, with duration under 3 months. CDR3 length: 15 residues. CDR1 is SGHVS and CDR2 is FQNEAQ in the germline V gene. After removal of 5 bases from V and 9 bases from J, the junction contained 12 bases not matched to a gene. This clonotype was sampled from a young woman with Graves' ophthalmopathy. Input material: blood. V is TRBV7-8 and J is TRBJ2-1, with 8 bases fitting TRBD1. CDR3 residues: CASSPHPQGAGEQFF. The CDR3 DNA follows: TGTGCCAGCAGCCCTCATCCCCAGGGGGCAGGTGAGCAGTTCTTC.